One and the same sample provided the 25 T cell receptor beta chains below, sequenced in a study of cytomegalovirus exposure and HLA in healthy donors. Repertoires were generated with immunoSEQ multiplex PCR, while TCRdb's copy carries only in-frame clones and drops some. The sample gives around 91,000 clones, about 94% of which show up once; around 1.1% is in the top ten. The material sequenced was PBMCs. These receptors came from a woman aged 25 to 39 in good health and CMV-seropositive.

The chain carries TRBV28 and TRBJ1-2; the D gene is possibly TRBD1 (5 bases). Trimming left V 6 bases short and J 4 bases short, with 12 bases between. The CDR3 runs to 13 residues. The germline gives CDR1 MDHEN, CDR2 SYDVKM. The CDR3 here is CASRWGDGYGYTF. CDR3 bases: TGTGCCAGCAGGTGGGGGGATGGCTATGGCTACACCTTC.

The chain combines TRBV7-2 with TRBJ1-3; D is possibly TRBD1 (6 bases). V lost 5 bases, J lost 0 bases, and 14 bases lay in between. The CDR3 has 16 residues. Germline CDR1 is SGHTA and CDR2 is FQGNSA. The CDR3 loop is CASSRGQFFSGNTIYF. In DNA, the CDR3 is TGTGCCAGCAGCCGAGGACAGTTTTTCTCTGGAAACACCATATATTTT.

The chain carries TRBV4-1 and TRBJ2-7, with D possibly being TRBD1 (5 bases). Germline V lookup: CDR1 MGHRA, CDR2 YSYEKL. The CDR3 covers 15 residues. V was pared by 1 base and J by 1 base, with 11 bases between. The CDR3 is CASSQVAGLSYEQYF. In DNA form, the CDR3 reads TGCGCCAGCAGCCAAGTAGCAGGGTTGTCCTACGAGCAGTACTTC.

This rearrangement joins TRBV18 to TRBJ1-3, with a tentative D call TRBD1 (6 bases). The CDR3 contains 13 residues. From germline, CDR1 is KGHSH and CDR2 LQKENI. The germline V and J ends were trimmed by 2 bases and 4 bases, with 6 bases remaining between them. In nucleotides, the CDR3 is TGTGCCAGCTCACCAGGGACAGGAAACACCATATATTTT. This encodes CASSPGTGNTIYF.

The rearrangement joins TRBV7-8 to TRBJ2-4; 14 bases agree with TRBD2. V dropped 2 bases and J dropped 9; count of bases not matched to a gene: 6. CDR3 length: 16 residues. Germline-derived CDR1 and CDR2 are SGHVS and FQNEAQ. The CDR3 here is CASSLTAGLAGGIQYF. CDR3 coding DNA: TGTGCCAGCAGCTTAACTGCCGGACTAGCGGGAGGCATTCAGTACTTC.

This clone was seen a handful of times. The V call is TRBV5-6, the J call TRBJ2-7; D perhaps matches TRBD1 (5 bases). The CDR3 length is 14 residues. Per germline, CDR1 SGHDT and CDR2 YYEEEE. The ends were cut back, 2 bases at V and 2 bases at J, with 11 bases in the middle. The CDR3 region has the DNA TGTGCCAGCAGCTTAGGGGCCCTAACCTACGAGCAGTACTTC. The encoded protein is CASSLGALTYEQYF.

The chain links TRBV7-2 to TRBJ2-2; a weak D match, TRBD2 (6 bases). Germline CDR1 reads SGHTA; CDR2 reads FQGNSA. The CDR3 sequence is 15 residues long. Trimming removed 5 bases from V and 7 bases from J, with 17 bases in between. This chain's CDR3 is CASSQTSASIGELFF. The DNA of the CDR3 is TGTGCCAGCAGCCAGACTAGTGCCTCAATCGGGGAGCTGTTTTTT.

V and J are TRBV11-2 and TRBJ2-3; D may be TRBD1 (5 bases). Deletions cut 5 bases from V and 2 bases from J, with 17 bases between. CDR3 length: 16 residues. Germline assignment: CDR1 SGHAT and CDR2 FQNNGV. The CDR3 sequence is CASSPAGRGITDTQYF. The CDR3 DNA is TGTGCCAGCAGCCCGGCCGGAAGGGGCATCACAGATACGCAGTATTTT.

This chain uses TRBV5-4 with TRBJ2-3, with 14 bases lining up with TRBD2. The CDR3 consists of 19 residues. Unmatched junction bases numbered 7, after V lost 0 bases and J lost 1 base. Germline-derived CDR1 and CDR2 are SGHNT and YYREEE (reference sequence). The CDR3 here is CASSLAGTSGSTGTDTQYF. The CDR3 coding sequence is TGTGCCAGCAGCTTGGCCGGGACTAGCGGGAGCACCGGCACAGATACGCAGTATTTT.

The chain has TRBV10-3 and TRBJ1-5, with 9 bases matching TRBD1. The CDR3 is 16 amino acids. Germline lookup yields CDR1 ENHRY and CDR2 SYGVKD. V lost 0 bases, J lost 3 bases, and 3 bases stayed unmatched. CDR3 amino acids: CAISESGQGLNQPQHF. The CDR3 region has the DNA TGTGCCATCAGTGAGTCGGGACAGGGCCTCAATCAGCCCCAGCATTTT.

The chain's CDR3 is CASNLRLAGVGAGELFF. The CDR3 nucleotides read TGTGCCAGCAATCTTAGACTAGCGGGAGTAGGGGCCGGGGAGCTGTTTTTT. V and J are TRBV28 and TRBJ2-2; 12 bases align to TRBD2. In germline, CDR1 is MDHEN, CDR2 SYDVKM. Trimming cost V 7 bases and J 6 bases; bases outside gene matches: 12. CDR3 length: 17 residues.

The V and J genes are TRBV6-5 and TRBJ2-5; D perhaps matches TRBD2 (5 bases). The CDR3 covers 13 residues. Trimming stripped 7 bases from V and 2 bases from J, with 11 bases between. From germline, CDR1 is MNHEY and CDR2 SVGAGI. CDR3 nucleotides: TGTGCCAGCACGTCCCGGGAACAAGAGACCCAGTACTTC. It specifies CASTSREQETQYF.

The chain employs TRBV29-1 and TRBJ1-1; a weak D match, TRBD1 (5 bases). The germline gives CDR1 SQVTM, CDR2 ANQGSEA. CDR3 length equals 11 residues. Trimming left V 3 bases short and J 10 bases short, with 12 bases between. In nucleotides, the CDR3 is TGCAGCGTTGACGGAGGGGATGGAGCTTTCTTT. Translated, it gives CSVDGGDGAFF.

The DNA for the CDR3 is TGTGCCATAGGGAGACGGCATTACGAGCAGTACTTC. Translation: CAIGRRHYEQYF. V usage is TRBV27 and J usage is TRBJ2-7; possibly TRBD2 for D (5 bases). With 10 bases removed from V and 4 bases from J, the gap between germline ends came to 14 bases. Germline V gene lookup returns CDR1 MNHEY and CDR2 SMNVEV (reference sequence). The CDR3 is 12 amino acids.

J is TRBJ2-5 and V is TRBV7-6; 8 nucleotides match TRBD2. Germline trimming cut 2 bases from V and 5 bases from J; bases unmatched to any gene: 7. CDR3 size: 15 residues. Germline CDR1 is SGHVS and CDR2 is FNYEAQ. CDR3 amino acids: CASSLKAGEDETQYF. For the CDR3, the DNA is TGTGCCAGCAGCTTAAAAGCGGGAGAAGACGAGACCCAGTACTTC.

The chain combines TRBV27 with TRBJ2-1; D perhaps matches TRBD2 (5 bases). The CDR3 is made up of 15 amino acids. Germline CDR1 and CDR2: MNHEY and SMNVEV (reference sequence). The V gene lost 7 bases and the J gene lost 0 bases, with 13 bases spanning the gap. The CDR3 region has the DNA TGTGCCAGCACTAGCACCGATGTCTCCTACAATGAGCAGTTCTTC. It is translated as CASTSTDVSYNEQFF.

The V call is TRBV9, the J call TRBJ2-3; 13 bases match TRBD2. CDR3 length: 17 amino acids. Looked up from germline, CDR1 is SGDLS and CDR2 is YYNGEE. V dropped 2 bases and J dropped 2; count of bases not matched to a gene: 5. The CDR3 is CASSVGGLAGITDTQYF. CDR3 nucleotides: TGTGCCAGCAGCGTGGGGGGACTAGCGGGGATCACAGATACGCAGTATTTT.

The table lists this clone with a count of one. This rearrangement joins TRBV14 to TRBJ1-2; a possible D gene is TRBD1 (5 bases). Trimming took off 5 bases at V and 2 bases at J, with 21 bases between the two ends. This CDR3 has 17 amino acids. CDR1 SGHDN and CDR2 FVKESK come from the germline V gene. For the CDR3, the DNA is TGTGCCAGCAGCACACGACGGGGGATCCAGGGAAACTATGGCTACACCTTC. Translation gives CASSTRRGIQGNYGYTF.

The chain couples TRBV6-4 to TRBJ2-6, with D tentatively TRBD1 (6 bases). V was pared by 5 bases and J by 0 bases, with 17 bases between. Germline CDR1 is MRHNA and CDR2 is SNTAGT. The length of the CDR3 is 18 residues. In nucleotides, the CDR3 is TGTGCCAGCAGTCCCCAAAAGGACAGTTCCTCTGGGGCCAACGTCCTGACTTTC. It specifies CASSPQKDSSSGANVLTF.

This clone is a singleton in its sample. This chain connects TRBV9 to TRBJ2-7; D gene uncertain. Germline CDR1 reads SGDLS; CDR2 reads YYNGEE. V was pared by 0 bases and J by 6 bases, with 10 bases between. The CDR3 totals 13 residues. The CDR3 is CASSVERRTEQYF. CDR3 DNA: TGTGCCAGCAGCGTAGAGAGGAGAACCGAGCAGTACTTC.

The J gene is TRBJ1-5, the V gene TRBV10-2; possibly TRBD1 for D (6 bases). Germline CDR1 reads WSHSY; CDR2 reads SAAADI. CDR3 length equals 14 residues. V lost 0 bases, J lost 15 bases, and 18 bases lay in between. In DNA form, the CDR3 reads TGCGCCAGCAGTGAGTCGGGCGGGGGCCGTCCGGGGCATTTT. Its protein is CASSESGGGRPGHF.

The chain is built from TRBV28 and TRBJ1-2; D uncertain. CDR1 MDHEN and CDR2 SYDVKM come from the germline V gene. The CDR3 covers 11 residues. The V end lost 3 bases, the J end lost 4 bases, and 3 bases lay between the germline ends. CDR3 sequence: CASSFGYGYTF. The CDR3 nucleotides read TGTGCCAGCAGTTTCGGCTATGGCTACACCTTC.

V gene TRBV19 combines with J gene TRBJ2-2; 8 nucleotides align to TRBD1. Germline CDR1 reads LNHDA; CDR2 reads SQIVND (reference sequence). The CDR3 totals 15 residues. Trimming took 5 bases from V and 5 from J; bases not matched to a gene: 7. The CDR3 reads CASSGQGILTGELFF. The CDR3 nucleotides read TGTGCCAGTAGTGGACAGGGAATTTTGACCGGGGAGCTGTTTTTT.

CDR3 coding DNA: TGTGCCAGCAGTTTAACGTACAGGAGCCAAGAGACCCAGTACTTC. Translating it yields CASSLTYRSQETQYF. The chain carries TRBV6-1 and TRBJ2-5; D might be TRBD1 (5 bases). Germline CDR1 reads MNHNS; CDR2 reads SASEGT. The CDR3 length is 15 residues. V was trimmed by 5 bases and J by 1 base, leaving 14 bases between them.

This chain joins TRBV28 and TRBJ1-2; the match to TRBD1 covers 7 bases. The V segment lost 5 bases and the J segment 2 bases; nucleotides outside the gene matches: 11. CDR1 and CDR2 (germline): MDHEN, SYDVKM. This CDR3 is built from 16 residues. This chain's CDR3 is CASSQQGPSRNYGYTF. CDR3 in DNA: TGTGCCAGCAGTCAACAGGGGCCGTCGAGGAACTATGGCTACACCTTC.